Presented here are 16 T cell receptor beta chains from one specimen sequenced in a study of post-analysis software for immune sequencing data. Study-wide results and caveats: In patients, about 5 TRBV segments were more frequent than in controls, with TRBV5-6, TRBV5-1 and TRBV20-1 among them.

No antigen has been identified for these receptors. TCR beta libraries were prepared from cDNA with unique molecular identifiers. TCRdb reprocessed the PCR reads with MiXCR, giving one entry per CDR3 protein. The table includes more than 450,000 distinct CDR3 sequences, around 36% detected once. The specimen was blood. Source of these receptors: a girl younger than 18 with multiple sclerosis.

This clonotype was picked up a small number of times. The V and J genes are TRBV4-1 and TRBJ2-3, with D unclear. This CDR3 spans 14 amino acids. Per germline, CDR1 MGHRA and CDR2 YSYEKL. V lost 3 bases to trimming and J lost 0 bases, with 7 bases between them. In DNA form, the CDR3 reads TGCGCCAGCAGCCAGGATGACAGCACAGATACGCAGTATTTT. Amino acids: CASSQDDSTDTQYF.

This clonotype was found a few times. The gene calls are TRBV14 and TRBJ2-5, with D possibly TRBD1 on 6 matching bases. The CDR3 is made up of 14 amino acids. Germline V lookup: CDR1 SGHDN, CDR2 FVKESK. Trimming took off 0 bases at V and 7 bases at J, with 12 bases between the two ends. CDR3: CASSQDGARGTQYF. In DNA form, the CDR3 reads TGTGCCAGCAGCCAAGATGGGGCCAGGGGGACCCAGTACTTC. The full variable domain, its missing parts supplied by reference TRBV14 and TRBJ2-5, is EAGVTQFPSHSVIEKGQTVTLRCDPISGHDNLYWYRRVMGKEIKFLLHFVKESKQDESGMPNNRFLAERTGGTYSTLKVQPAELEDSGVYFCASSQDGARGTQYFGPGTRLLVL.

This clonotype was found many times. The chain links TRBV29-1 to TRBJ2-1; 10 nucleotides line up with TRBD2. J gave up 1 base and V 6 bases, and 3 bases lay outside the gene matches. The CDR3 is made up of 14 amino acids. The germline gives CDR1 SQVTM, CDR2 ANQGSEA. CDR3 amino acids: CSVILAGSYNEQFF. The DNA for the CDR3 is TGCAGCGTCATACTAGCGGGGTCCTACAATGAGCAGTTCTTC.

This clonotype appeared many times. The DNA for the CDR3 is TGCAGCGTTGACGGGGGACGTGGCTACACCTTC. Encoded protein: CSVDGGRGYTF. The chain links TRBV29-1 to TRBJ1-2, with a tentative D call TRBD1 (5 bases). CDR1 and CDR2 from the germline V gene are SQVTM and ANQGSEA. This CDR3 is 11 amino acids long. Trimming pared 3 bases from V and 7 bases from J, leaving 9 bases between.

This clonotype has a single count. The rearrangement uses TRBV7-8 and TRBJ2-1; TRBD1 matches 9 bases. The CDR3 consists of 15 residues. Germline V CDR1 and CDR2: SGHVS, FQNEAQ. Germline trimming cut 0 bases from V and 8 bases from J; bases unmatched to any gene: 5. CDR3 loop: CASSLAGQGGDEQFF. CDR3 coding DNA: TGTGCCAGCAGCTTAGCGGGACAGGGTGGCGATGAGCAGTTCTTC.

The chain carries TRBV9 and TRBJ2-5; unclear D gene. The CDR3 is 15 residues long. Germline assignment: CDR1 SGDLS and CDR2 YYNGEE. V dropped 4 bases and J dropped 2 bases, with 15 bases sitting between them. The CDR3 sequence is CASSPDQSQQETQYF. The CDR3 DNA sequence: TGTGCCAGCAGCCCGGACCAGTCACAACAAGAGACCCAGTACTTC.

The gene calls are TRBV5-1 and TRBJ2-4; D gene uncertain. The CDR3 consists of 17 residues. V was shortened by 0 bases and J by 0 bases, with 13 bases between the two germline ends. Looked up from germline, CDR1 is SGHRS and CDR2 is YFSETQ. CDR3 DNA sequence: TGCGCCAGCAGCTTGGAATCAGACCAACTAGCCAAAAACATTCAGTACTTC. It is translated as CASSLESDQLAKNIQYF.

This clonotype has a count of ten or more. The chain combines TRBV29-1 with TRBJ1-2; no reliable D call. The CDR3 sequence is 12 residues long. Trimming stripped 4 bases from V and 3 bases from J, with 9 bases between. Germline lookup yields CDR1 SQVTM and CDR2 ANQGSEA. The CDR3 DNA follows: TGCAGCGTTGGTACAGAATACTATGGCTACACCTTC. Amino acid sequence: CSVGTEYYGYTF.

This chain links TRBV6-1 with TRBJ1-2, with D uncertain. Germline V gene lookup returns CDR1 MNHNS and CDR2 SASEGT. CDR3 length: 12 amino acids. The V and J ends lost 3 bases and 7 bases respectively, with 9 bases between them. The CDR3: CASSDGGIGYTF. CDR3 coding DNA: TGTGCCAGCAGTGATGGTGGCATTGGCTACACCTTC.

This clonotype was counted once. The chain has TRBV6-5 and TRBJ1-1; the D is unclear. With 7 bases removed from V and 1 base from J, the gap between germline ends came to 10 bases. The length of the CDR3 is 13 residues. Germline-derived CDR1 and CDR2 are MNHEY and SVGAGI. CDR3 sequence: CASKAGGNTEAFF. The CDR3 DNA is TGTGCCAGCAAGGCAGGAGGGAACACTGAAGCTTTCTTT.

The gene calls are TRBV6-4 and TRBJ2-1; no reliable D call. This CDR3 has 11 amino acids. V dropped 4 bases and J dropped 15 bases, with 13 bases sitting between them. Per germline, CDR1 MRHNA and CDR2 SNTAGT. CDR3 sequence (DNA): TGTGCCAGCAGTGCTTCGCCTATCCCGTTCTTC. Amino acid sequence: CASSASPIPFF.

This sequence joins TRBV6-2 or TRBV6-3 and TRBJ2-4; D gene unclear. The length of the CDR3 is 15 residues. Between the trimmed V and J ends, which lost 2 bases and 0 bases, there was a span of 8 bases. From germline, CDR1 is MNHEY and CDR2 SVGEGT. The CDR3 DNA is TGTGCCAGCAGTTACGGGGTAGAAGCCAAAAACATTCAGTACTTC. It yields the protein CASSYGVEAKNIQYF.

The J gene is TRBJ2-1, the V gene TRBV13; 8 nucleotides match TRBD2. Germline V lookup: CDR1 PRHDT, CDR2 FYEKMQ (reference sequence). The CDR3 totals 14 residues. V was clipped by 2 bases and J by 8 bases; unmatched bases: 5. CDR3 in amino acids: CASSLSSGWYEQFF. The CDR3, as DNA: TGTGCCAGCAGCTTATCTAGCGGGTGGTATGAGCAGTTCTTC.

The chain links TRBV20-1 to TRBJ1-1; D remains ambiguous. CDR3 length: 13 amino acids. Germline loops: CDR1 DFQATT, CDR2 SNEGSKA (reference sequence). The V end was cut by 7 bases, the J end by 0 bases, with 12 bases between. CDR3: CSGAGGLNTEAFF. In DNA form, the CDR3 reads TGCAGTGGAGCGGGTGGATTGAACACTGAAGCTTTCTTT.

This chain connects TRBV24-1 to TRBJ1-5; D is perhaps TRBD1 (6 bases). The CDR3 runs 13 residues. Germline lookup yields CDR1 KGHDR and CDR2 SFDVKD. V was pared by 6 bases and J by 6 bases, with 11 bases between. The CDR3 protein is CATSLGGVQPQHF. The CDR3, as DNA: TGTGCCACCAGTCTTGGGGGCGTTCAGCCCCAGCATTTT.

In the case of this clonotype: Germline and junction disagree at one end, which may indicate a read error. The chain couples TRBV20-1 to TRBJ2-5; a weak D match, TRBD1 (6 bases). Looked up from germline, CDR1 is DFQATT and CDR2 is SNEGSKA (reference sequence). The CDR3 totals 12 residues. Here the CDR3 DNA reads TGCAGGGCTAGTCAGGGGCCGGAGACCCAGTACTTC. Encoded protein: CRASQGPETQYF.